This section outlines one T cell receptor beta chain sequence together with its context. This record comes from a study of technical replicates of blood from several donors. The table came from immunoSEQ multiplex PCR; TCRdb's copy has only in-frame clones and leaves some out. Seen here are tens of thousands of clones, 90% to 95% observed once, and the top ten hold around 0.25%. CDR3 length equals 11 residues. V lost 1 base and J lost 10, with 7 bases in between. Germline V gives CDR1 SGHVS, CDR2 FQNEAQ. Sample: T cells isolated from PBMCs. This clonotype was obtained from a human donor in good health. The chain has TRBV7-8 and TRBJ1-1; D gene ambiguous. CDR3 coding DNA: TGTGCCAGCAGCTTAGACCTTAGAGCTTTCTTT. It specifies CASSLDLRAFF.